This TCR beta chain was recovered during a study of cytomegalovirus exposure and HLA in healthy donors (dated by TCRdb to about 2017). At the level of the whole study: According to an earlier analysis of several hundred of the donors, 150 million to 200 million T cells yielded roughly 100 million unique TCR beta sequences and 276 Gb of sequence data. Approximately 310 gigabases of sequencing data and 70 million to 100 million unique TCR sequences were included in an early release covering about 700 HLA-typed donors. Of the approximately 400 genotyped donors, 65% to 90% fell in the genetic ancestry cluster associated with self-reported Caucasian donors. The study aimed to test whether signatures of past pathogen exposure could be identified by cataloging public T cell receptors. The study profiled the T cell repertoires of 500 to 800 subjects by immunosequencing and related them to cytomegalovirus serostatus. Besides the first cohort of more than 650 subjects, a separate validation cohort made up of around 120 different subjects was used. High-throughput TCR immunosequencing, statistical association of individual TCRs with disease status, and machine learning were combined to predict cytomegalovirus infection status. To study patterns of TCR occurrence, a later analysis re-analyzed previously published TCR beta repertoires from 650 to 750 donors and added high-resolution HLA genotyping. Rather than using new phenotypic data, the later analysis identified candidate immune exposures from TCR beta sequences and from how often those sequences occurred across donors. An earlier analysis of nearly 600 of the donors applied high-throughput TCR beta sequencing to assess whether each TCR beta V gene segment acted as functional or pseudogenic. Donor age, sex, ethnicity and CMV serostatus were compiled together with the repertoire data. Genome-wide SNP genotypes for about 55% of the 666 donors were used in a later genetic analysis, which treated that subset as a discovery cohort. All discovery cohort repertoires had been generated on a single sequencing platform. HLA typing covered class I and class II loci at four-digit resolution. Typing coverage differed by locus: A, B, C, DRB1 and DQB1 were typed in about 629-630 donors, DQA1 in 500 to 550, DPA1 in nearly 610, and DPB1 in around 440. Because of strong linkage in the cohort, roughly five DR-DQ haplotypes were treated as single units for association and clustering. Among some 400 genotyped donors of the cohort, an average of about 240,000 unique TCR beta nucleotide sequences was sequenced per donor, of which 15% to 20% were non-productive. Overall results and qualifications from the work: Linkage disequilibrium might explain the correlated functional status among segregating V segments, but an unknown experimental factor could not be excluded. This cohort had only TCR beta chains sequenced, and the lack of alpha or paired-chain data limited which features could be detected. Most CMV-associated TCR beta chains appeared to be HLA-restricted in a later analysis, and the HLA associations seemed to be driven largely by CMV exposure. Because counts were too low, about 18 rarely observed V segments, including chromosome 9 orphons, were left out of the earlier analysis of over 550 of the donors. Compared with the approximately 670-donor mean, donors in an Asian-associated ancestry cluster had fewer N-insertions in productive TCRs, according to a later genetic analysis. According to the authors, the approach could potentially be generalized to other disease states and immunological phenotypes. In a later analysis, HLA-associated TCR beta chains were found to be more clonally expanded and to have lower generation probabilities than equally common non-associated chains. Several of the top co-occurrence clusters appeared to be linked to parvovirus B19, influenza, CMV and Epstein-Barr virus, according to a later analysis. In the study, 164 TCR beta chains were listed as associated with cytomegalovirus. In an earlier analysis of 500 to 650 of the donors, most TCR beta V segments appeared in productive rearrangements about 87% or about 30% of the time, broadly matching IMGT annotations. Cytomegalovirus status was reported to be diagnosed by the classifier with high specificity and sensitivity in both the original and validation cohorts. Three of the identified cytomegalovirus-associated TCR beta chains were confirmed in vitro to be specific for cytomegalovirus antigens. While some public TCRs were present in many individuals, most TCR sequences turned up only very rarely across donors. In a later analysis, some 18,000 TCR beta sequences were associated with specific HLA alleles at a false discovery rate of 0.05. HLA typing was unavailable for some donors at each locus, so association tests used only the typed subset. In a later analysis, TCR association rates were found to vary across HLA loci, with the most associated TCRs seen for DRB1 alleles and the fewest for HLA-C alleles. CMV serostatus was the only immune exposure information available for the cohort. A further reported finding was that TCR beta sequences accurately predicted the HLA-A and HLA-B alleles for most subjects in the first cohort. An association between a missense DCLRE1C variant and V-gene and J-gene trimming of TCR beta chains was found in a later genetic analysis and replicated in an independent cohort. Roughly uniform sequencing depth across donors was assumed in presence/absence analyses, although this assumption may not hold. Some IMGT-functional V segments, including TRBV6-2 and TRBV6-3, could not be told apart with the 87-base-pair reads, so those segments were excluded. The sequencing pipeline was judged likely to have produced a cluster of highly shared sequence variants as a technical artifact. When HLA alleles, especially DR and DQ, strongly co-occurred, attributing TCR associations to individual alleles was difficult.

The CDR3 runs 13 amino acids, cysteine and phenylalanine included. Of the read, only the CDR3 DNA is kept; its 39 bases are in frame from base 1. The germline V gene provides CDR1 SGHTA and CDR2 FQGNSA. V and J lose 5 bases and 8 bases, and a span of 15 bases separates them. Receptor amplification or capture employed the immunoSEQ multiplex PCR assay. A mixture of 60 forward primers for TCR Vbeta segments and 13 reverse primers for TCR Jbeta segments was used in the multiplex PCR. The CDR3 region of rearranged TCR beta genes was amplified from genomic DNA with a multiplex PCR assay. Amplified TCR beta libraries were sequenced as 87-base-pair reads on the Illumina HiSeq System. In the source study's methods: A later analysis tallied roughly 78 million unique TCR beta chains across the 666 repertoires, and some 10 million of those chains were shared by two or more donors. Raw reads were error-corrected and collapsed into unique sequences with a nearest-neighbor algorithm that merged closely related sequences to remove PCR and sequencing errors. To assign V, D and J gene segments, CDR3 sequences were aligned to IMGT reference sequences. For a sequence to be retained, at least a six-nucleotide match to both a V gene segment and a J gene segment was required. A rearrangement counted as productive if the CDR3 had no stop codons and remained in frame with V and J, and every other rearrangement counted as non-productive. CDR3 was defined by IMGT convention, running from the second conserved V-encoded cysteine to the conserved J-encoded phenylalanine. Sequences without an unambiguous match to a single V gene segment were excluded from the earlier analysis of about 600 of the donors. In an earlier analysis of approximately 590 of the donors, V segments were called functional above 56.7% productive rearrangements and were called segregating when the between-donor standard deviation exceeded 5%. A statistical classification framework was developed to diagnose cytomegalovirus status using the catalog of TCR beta chain sequences. In a later analysis, TCR nucleotide sequences were compared against IMGT/GENE-DB human TR gene sequences so that V and J genes could be assigned. A later analysis assigned CDR3 sequences and most-parsimonious VDJ recombination scenarios with the TCRdist pipeline. In a later analysis, each TCR beta chain was defined by its CDR3 amino acid sequence together with its V-gene family, and reads without a unique V-gene family were excluded. As a way to deal with suspected cross-contamination and a sequencing artifact, a later analysis dropped approximately 590 nucleotide sequences that were highly shared and had low generation probability. A later analysis calculated a clonal expansion index for each public chain from normalized within-repertoire ranks of inferred template counts. A later analysis computed generation probabilities with a VDJ recombination model fitted to out-of-frame rearrangements, and checked the results against IGoR. Hypergeometric tests were used in a later analysis to score TCR-TCR, TCR-HLA and TCR-CMV co-occurrence, with a repertoire-size bias correction applied to the TCR pairs. False discovery rates were estimated in a later analysis by permuting HLA or CMV assignments 20 times. In a later analysis, co-occurring TCRs were grouped using DBSCAN, and TCRdist sequence similarity was added for clustering within HLA-allele-positive subsets. Co-occurrence clustering excluded repertoires with fewer than 30,000 or more than 120,000 public chains, plus five with anomalous nucleotide sharing. Held by TCRdb, this immuneACCESS table contains in-frame sequences only and omits some clones. Under half of the omission traces to an unresolved V gene where checked; the cause of the rest is unknown. That table gives V, J and clone size, and the DNA gave D and trimming. In this sample the table shows about 140,000 clones, around 75% of which occur a single time. Of the sample, over 3% is held by the ten largest clones.

The cohort comprised some 730 healthy bone marrow donors. At the time of sampling, all cohort members were nominally healthy, though unrecorded immune exposures were likely present. The donor was CMV seronegative and was included in the group of approximately 350 seronegative cohort members. A peripheral blood sample was provided by each donor, and peripheral blood mononuclear cells were used for TCR beta sequencing. The Qiagen DNeasy Blood Extraction Kit was used to extract genomic DNA from the blood cell samples. On this clone: What this receptor recognizes is not known. Per-base qualities were not stored, and no clone one base away is much larger.

This chain joins TRBV7-2 to TRBJ1-2, with the D segment identity uncertain. The receptor's source is a middle-aged man in good health and CMV-seronegative. The sequencing sample was made of PBMCs. The CDR3 amino acid sequence is: CASSLTGIWGYTF. The nucleotides are TGTGCCAGCAGCCTCACGGGGATTTGGGGCTACACCTTC.